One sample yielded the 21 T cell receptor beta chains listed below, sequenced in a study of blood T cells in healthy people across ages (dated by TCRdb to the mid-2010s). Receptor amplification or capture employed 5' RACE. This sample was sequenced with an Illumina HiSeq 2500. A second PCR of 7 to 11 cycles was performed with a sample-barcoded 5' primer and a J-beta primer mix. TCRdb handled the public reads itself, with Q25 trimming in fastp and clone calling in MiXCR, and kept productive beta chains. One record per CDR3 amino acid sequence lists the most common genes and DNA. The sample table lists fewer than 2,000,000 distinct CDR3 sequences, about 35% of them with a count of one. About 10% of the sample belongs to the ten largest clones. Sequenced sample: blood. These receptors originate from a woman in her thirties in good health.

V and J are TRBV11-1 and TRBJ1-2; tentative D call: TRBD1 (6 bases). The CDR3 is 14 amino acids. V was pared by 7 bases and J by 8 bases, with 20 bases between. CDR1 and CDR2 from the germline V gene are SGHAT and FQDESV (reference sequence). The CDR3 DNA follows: TGTGCCAGCACCGCCGGGACATCAAACGGCGGCTACACCTTC. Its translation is CASTAGTSNGGYTF.

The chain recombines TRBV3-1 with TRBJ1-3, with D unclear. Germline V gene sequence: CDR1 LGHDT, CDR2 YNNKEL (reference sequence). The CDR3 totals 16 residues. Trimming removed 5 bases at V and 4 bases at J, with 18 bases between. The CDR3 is CASSTRNLDVGNTIYF. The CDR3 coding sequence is TGTGCCAGCAGCACACGAAACCTGGACGTCGGAAACACCATATATTTT.

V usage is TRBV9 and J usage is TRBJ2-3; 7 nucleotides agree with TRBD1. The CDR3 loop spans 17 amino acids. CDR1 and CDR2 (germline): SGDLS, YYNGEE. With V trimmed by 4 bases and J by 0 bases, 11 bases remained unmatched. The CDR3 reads CASSPRLGDSSTDTQYF. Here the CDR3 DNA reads TGTGCCAGCAGCCCGCGGTTAGGGGACAGTAGCACAGATACGCAGTATTTT. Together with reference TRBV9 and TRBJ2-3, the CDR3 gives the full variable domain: DSGVTQTPKHLITATGQRVTLRCSPRSGDLSVYWYQQSLDQGLQFLIQYYNGEERAKGNILERFSAQQFPDLHSELNLSSLELGDSALYFCASSPRLGDSSTDTQYFGPGTRLTVL.

CDR3: CAISEDRGVSGNTIYF. The CDR3 DNA is TGTGCCATCAGTGAGGACAGGGGCGTCTCTGGAAACACCATATATTTT. The chain is built from TRBV10-3 and TRBJ1-3, with 8 positions matching TRBD1. The CDR3 runs to 16 residues. V lost 2 bases, J lost 0 bases, and 3 bases stayed unmatched. CDR1 is ENHRY and CDR2 is SYGVKD in the germline V gene.

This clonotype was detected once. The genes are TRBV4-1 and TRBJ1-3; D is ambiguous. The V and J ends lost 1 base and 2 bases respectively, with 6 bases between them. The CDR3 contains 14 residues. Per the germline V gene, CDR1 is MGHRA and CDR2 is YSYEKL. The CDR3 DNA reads TGCGCCAGCAGCCAAGCCCGGCCTGGAAACACCATATATTTT. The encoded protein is CASSQARPGNTIYF.

The DNA of the CDR3 is TGTGCCAGCAGCTTTTTTCTTGTGACCCATGAGCAGTTCTTC. It codes for CASSFFLVTHEQFF. This sequence joins TRBV5-5 and TRBJ2-1; unclear D gene. Germline CDR1 and CDR2: SGHKS and YYEKEE (reference sequence). Trimming cost V 2 bases and J 8 bases, with 14 bases left between them. CDR3 length: 14 amino acids.

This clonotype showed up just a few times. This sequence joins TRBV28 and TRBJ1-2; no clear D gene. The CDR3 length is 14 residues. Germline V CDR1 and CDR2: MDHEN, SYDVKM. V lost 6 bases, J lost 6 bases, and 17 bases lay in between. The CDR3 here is CASSLTAAANGYTF. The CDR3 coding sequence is TGTGCCAGCAGCCTAACGGCGGCAGCCAATGGCTACACCTTC.

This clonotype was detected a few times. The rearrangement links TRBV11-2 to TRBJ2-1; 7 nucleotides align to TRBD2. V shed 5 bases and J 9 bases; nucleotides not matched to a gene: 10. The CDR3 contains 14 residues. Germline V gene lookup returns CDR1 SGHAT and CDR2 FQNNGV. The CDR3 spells CASSAGGRIFEQFF. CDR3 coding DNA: TGTGCCAGCAGCGCCGGGGGGAGAATATTTGAGCAGTTCTTC.

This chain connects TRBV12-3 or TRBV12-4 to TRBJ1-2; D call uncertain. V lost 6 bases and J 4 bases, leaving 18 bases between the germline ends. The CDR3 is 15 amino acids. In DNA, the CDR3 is TGTGCCAGCAGCCCTCTTATGAGTGCGCGCTATGGCTACACCTTC. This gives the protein CASSPLMSARYGYTF.

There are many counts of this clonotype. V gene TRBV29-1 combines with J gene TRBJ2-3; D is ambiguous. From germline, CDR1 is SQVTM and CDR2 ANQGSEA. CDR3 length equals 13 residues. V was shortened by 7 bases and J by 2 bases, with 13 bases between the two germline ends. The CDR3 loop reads CSAEKDNTDTQYF. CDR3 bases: TGCAGCGCTGAGAAGGATAACACAGATACGCAGTATTTT.

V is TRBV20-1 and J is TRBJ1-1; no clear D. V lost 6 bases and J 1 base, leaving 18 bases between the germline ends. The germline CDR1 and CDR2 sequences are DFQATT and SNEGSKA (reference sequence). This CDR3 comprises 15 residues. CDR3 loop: CSAPPGRGSNTEAFF. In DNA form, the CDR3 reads TGCAGTGCCCCCCCCGGGCGGGGATCGAACACTGAAGCTTTCTTT.

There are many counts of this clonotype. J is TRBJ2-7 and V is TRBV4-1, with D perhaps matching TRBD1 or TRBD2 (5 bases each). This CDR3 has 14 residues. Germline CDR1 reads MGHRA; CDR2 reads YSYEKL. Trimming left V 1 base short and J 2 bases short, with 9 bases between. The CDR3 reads CASSQGGTTYEQYF. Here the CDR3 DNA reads TGCGCCAGCAGCCAAGGAGGGACCACCTACGAGCAGTACTTC.

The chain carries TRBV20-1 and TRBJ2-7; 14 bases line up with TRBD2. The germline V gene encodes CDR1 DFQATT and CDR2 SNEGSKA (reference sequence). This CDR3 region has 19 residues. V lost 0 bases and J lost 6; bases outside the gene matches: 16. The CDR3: CSARDQGTSGGRSSREQYF. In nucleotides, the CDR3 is TGCAGTGCTAGAGATCAAGGGACTAGCGGGGGCCGATCCTCCCGCGAGCAGTACTTC.

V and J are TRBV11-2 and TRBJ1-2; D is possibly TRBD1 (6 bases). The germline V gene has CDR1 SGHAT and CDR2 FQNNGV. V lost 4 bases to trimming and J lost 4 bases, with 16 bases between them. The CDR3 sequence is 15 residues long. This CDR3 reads CASSSGVRSAYGYTF. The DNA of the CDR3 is TGTGCCAGCAGCTCAGGGGTCAGATCGGCCTATGGCTACACCTTC.

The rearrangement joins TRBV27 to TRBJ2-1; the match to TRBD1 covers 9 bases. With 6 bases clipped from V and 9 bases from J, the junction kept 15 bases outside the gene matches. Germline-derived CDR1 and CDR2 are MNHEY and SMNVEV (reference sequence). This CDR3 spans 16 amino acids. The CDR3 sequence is CASRSIHGTGSGEQFF. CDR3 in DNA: TGTGCCAGCAGAAGTATCCACGGGACAGGGAGTGGTGAGCAGTTCTTC.

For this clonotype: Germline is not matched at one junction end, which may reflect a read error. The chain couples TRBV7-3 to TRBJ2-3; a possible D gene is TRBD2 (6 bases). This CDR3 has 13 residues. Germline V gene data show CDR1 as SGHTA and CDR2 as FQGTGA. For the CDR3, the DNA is TGTGCCAGCAGCTCTACTAGCAGAGATACGCAGTATTTT. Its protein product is CASSSTSRDTQYF.

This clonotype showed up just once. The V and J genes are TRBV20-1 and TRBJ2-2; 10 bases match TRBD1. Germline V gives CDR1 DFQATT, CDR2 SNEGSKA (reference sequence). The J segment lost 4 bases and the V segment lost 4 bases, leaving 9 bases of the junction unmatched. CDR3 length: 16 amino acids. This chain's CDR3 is CSANLRDRGITGELFF. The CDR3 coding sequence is TGCAGTGCTAACCTCCGGGACAGGGGAATCACCGGGGAGCTGTTTTTT.

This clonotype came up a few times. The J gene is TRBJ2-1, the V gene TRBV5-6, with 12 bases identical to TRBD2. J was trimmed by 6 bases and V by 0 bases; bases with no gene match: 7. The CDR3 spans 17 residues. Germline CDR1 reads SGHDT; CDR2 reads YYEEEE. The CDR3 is CASSLVLAGGPGNEQFF. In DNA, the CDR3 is TGTGCCAGCAGCTTGGTTCTAGCGGGAGGGCCTGGCAATGAGCAGTTCTTC.

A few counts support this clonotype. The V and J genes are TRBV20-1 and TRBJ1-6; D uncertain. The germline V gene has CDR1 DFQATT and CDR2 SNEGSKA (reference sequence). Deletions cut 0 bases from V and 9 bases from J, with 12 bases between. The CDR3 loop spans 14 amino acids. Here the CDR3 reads CSARDGLVLSPLHF. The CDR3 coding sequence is TGCAGTGCTAGAGACGGTCTAGTACTTTCACCCCTCCACTTT.

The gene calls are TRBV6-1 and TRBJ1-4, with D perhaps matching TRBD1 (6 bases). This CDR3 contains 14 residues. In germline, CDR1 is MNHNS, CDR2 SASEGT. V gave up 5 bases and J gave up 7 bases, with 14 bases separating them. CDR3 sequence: CASSTPEGGEKLFF. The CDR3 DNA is TGTGCCAGCAGTACCCCCGAGGGGGGTGAAAAACTGTTTTTT.

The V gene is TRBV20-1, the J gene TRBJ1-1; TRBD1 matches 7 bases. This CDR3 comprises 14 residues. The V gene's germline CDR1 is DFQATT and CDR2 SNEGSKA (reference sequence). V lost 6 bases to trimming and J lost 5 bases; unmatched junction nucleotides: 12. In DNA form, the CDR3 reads TGCAGTGCCAGGGAGGAGGGGGCAGGGACTGAAGCTTTCTTT. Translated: CSAREEGAGTEAFF.